The clone carrying this T cell receptor (beta chain) has only a few counts. Its cognate antigen is unknown. This record belongs to a study of T cell repertoires in cytomegalovirus infection. Whole-study context: Indicated by public TCR beta signatures were CMV infection and matching HLA type.

There are 17 residues in the CDR3. Trimming removed 4 bases from V and 6 bases from J; junction bases left unmatched: 11. CDR1 and CDR2 (germline): SGHTA, FQGNSA. MiXCR, applied by TCRdb to the reads, yields one record per CDR3 protein. The table has about 260,000 distinct CDR3 sequences, around 15% seen once. General observations from the study: Clonotype analysis showed dominance of the ex vivo response by HLA-C-restricted CMV-specific TCR beta clonotypes. Cumulative frequency of public TCR beta families picked out carriers of CMV plus the relevant HLA.

The material sequenced was PBMCs. The V call is TRBV7-2, the J call TRBJ2-1, with 11 bases aligning to TRBD2. This clonotype was obtained from a human donor in good health (CMV status not recorded). Some clones in this sample may be carry-over from other donors' samples. The CDR3 nucleotides read TGTGCCAGCAGCTCCGGACTAGCGGGCCCCGTCGCCAATGAGCAGTTCTTC. Encoded protein: CASSSGLAGPVANEQFF.